Below, one T cell receptor (beta chain) is given with its context. What it binds is unknown. Drawn from each donor were ten milliliters of peripheral blood. Each sample used at least 6 million PBMCs. The CDR3 has 12 amino acids. Germline CDR1 and CDR2: MDHEN and SYDVKM. Trimming cost V 7 bases and J 4 bases, with 10 bases left between them. The data belong to a study of blood T cells in healthy people across ages. With a J-beta primer mix and a sample-barcoded 5' primer, a second PCR ran about 6 to 11 cycles. Every cDNA molecule carried a tag from a template-switch adaptor bearing 12 random nucleotides. MiXCR, run by TCRdb on the 5' RACE reads, gives a single entry per CDR3 protein. Counted here are around 650,000 distinct CDR3 sequences, around 32% occurring once; the ten biggest clones make up just over 15%. Study-level findings and limits: Diversity figures derived from one million T cells were judged to underestimate the true value.

Sequencing input: blood. This TCR derives from a woman older than 75 in good health. The chain is built from TRBV28 and TRBJ1-1, with unresolved D. The CDR3 coding sequence is TGTGCCAGCACCGGAGGTAGCACTGAAGCTTTCTTT. Amino acids: CASTGGSTEAFF.